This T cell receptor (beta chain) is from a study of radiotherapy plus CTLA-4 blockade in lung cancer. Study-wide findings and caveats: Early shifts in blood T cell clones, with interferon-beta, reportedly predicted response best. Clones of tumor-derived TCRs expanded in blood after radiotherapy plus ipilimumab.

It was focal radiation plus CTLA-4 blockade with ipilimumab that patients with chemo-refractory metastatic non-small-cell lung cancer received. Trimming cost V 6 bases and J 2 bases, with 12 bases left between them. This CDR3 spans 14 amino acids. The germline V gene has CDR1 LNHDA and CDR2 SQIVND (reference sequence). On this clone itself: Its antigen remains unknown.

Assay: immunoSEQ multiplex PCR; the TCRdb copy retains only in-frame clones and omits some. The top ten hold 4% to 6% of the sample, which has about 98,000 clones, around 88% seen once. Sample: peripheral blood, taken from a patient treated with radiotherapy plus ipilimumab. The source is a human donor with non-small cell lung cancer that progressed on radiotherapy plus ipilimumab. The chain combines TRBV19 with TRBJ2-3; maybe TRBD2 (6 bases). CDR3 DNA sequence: TGTGCCAGTAGAGTTAGCGGCCCCACAGATACGCAGTATTTT. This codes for CASRVSGPTDTQYF.